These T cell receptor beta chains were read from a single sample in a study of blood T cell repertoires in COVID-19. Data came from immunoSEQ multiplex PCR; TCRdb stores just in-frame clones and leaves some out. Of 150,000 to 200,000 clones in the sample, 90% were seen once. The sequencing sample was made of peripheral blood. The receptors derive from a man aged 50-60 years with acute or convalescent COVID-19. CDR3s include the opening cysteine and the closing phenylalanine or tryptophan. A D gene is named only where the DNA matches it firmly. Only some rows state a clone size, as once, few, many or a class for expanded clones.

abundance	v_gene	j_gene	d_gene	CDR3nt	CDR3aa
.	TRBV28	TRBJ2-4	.	TGTGCCAGCGGGAGGTTTTCAGCCAAAAACATTCAGTACTTC	CASGRFSAKNIQYF
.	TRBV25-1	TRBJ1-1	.	TGTGCCAGCAGTGAGCCGACAGGTGTTGGAGCTTTCTTT	CASSEPTGVGAFF
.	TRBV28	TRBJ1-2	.	TGTGCCAGCAGTTTAAACCCCTTGAATTGGGGAGGAGGCTATGGCTACACCTTC	CASSLNPLNWGGGYGYTF
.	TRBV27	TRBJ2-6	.	TGTGCCAGCAGTTTGTGGGGAGCCCTTAAGGGGGCCAACGTCCTGACTTTC	CASSLWGALKGANVLTF
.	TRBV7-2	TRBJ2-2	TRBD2	TGTGCCAGCAGGGATATAGCGGGATTGGACACCGGGGAGCTGTTTTTT	CASRDIAGLDTGELFF
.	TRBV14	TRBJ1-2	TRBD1	TGTGCCAGCAGCCAATACCATGCTGACAGGGGGGATGGCTACACCTTC	CASSQYHADRGDGYTF
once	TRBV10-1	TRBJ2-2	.	TGCGCCAGTAGCGAGAACACCGGGGAGCTGTTTTTT	CASSENTGELFF
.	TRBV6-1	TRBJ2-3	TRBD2	TGTGCCAGCAGTGAAGAGGGACTAGCGGGATTCCGCCCAGATACGCAGTATTTT	CASSEEGLAGFRPDTQYF
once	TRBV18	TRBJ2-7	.	TGTGCCAGCTCACCCGGACAGCCCTACGAGCAGTACTTC	CASSPGQPYEQYF
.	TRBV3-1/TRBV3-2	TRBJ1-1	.	TGTGCCAGCAGCCTCTCAGTGAACACTGAAGCTTTCTTT	CASSLSVNTEAFF
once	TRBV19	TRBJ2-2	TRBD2	TGTGCCAGTAGTATTACTAGCGGGAGATATAGCACCGGGGAGCTGTTTTTT	CASSITSGRYSTGELFF
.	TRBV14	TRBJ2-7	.	TGTGCCAGCAGCTCAACTAACGAGCAGTACTTC	CASSSTNEQYF
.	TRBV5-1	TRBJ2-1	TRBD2	TGCGCCAGCAGCCGGGGACTAGACTACAATGAGCAGTTCTTC	CASSRGLDYNEQFF
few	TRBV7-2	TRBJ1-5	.	TGTGCCAGCAGCTTGGCTGGCGGTCAGCCCCAGCATTTT	CASSLAGGQPQHF
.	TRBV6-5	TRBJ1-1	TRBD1	TGTGCCAGCAGGGACAGGGGGAAATTCGCTGAAGCTTTCTTT	CASRDRGKFAEAFF
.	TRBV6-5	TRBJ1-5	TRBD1	TGTGCCAGCAGCGGGACAGGGTATAGCAATCAGCCCCAGCATTTT	CASSGTGYSNQPQHF
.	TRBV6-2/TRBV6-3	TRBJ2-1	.	TGTGCCAGCAGTTTCCAAATTTCGGGGGAGCAGTTCTTC	CASSFQISGEQFF
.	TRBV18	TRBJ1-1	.	TGTGCCAGCTCACTTCAGGGGTTTGGCACTGAAGCTTTCTTT	CASSLQGFGTEAFF
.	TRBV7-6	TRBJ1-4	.	TGTGCCAGCAGCTTAGCGGCCAGGAGGAATAATGAAAAACTGTTTTTT	CASSLAARRNNEKLFF
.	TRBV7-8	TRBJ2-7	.	TGTGCCAGCAGCTTACGGGAACAGACCTACGAGCAGTACTTC	CASSLREQTYEQYF
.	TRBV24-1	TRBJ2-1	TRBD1	TGTGCCACCAGTGATGGGGCGGGGACAGGGCCCTACAATGAGCAGTTCTTC	CATSDGAGTGPYNEQFF
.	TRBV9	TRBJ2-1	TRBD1	TGTGCCAGCAGCGTGGAACAGGGGTTGTCCTACAATGAGCAGTTCTTC	CASSVEQGLSYNEQFF
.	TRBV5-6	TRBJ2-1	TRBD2	TGTGCCAGCAGCTTGGCCCTAGCGGGGGGTGGTAATGAGCAGTTCTTC	CASSLALAGGGNEQFF
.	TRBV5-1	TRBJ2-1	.	TGCGCCAGCAGCTTGACGGGAGCCTACAATGAGCAGTTCTTC	CASSLTGAYNEQFF
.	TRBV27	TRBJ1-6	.	TGTGCCAGCAGTTTGTCCCCTATCATTTATAATTCACCCCTCCACTTT	CASSLSPIIYNSPLHF
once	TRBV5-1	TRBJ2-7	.	TGCGCCAGCAGCTTACAAACTAGCCTAGCTGGGGAGCAGTACTTC	CASSLQTSLAGEQYF
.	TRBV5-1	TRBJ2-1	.	TGCGCCAGCAGCTTGGTGGCAAAGAACAATGAGCAGTTCTTC	CASSLVAKNNEQFF
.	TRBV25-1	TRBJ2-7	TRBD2	TGTGCCAGCAGTGAATCTGGCCCAGCGGGGGAGCAGTACTTC	CASSESGPAGEQYF
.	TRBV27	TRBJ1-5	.	TGTGCCAGCAGTTTCCAGGTAGATCAGCCCCAGCATTTT	CASSFQVDQPQHF
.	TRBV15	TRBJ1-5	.	TGTGCCACCAGCAGGGGCGGGTATCAGCCCCAGCATTTT	CATSRGGYQPQHF
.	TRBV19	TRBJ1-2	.	TGTGCCAGTAGTATCCTTGTGGCTGACAGCACTAACTATGGCTACACCTTC	CASSILVADSTNYGYTF
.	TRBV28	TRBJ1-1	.	TGTGCCAGCAGCCCTACCCTTTTGAACACTGAAGCTTTCTTT	CASSPTLLNTEAFF
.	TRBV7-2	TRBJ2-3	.	TGTGCCAGCAGCTTAGAAGTGGGGGGGGCCACAGATACGCAGTATTTT	CASSLEVGGATDTQYF
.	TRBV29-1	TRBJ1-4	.	TGCAGCGGCGGACTTAATGAAAAACTGTTTTTT	CSGGLNEKLFF
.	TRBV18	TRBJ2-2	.	TGTGCCAGCTCACTGGGACTGCCGGCCGGGGAGCTGTTTTTT	CASSLGLPAGELFF
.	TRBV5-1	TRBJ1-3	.	TGCGCCAGCAGCTTGGGGGGAACAGGGTCCGCTGGAAACACCATATATTTT	CASSLGGTGSAGNTIYF
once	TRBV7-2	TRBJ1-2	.	TGTGCCAGCAGCTTAGAAGCTGGTGGCTACACCTTC	CASSLEAGGYTF
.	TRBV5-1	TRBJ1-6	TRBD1	TGCGCCAGCGCTCCGGGACAGGCTATTAATTCACCCCTCCACTTT	CASAPGQAINSPLHF
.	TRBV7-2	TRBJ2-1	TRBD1	TGTGCCAGCAGAACAGGGGGCGCCTACAATGAGCAGTTCTTC	CASRTGGAYNEQFF
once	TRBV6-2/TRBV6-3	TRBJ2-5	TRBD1	TGTGCCAGCAGCACCGGGACAGGGGTGGGGTTTATCCAGTACTTC	CASSTGTGVGFIQYF
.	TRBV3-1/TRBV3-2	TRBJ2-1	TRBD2	TGTGCCAGCAGCCAAGATGGGACTAGTCATAATGAGCAGTTCTTC	CASSQDGTSHNEQFF
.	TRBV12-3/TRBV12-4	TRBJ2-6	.	TGTGCCAGCAGATCCACTGGGGCCAACGTCCTGACTTTC	CASRSTGANVLTF
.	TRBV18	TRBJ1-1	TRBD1	TGTGCCAGCGCTCAGGGGGCCCAGGCTGAAGCTTTCTTT	CASAQGAQAEAFF
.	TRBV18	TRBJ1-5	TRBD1	TGTGCCAGCCGACCGGGACAGGGCAATCAGCCCCAGCATTTT	CASRPGQGNQPQHF
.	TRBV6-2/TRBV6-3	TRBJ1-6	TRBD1	TGTGCCAGCAGTTATTTCGGACAGGGGACGAATTCACCCCTCCACTTT	CASSYFGQGTNSPLHF
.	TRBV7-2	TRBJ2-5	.	TGTGCCAGCAGCGAGGACCGGGACACTCAAGAGACCCAGTACTTC	CASSEDRDTQETQYF
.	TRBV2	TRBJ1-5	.	TGTGCCAGCAGTGAGGTCCAGAGGAATCAGCCCCAGCATTTT	CASSEVQRNQPQHF
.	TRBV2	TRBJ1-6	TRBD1	TGTGCCGGAGGACAGGGGACCCTGTATAATTCACCCCTCCACTTT	CAGGQGTLYNSPLHF
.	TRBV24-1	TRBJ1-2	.	TGTGCCACCAGTGATTTGGGCCGTGGCTACACCTTC	CATSDLGRGYTF
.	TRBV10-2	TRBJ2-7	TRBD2	TGCGCCAGCCGGGGACTAGCGGGAGGCCTCTACGAGCAGTACTTC	CASRGLAGGLYEQYF
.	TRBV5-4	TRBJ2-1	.	TGTGCCAGCAGCTTACCTCCGGGACTGGCCTACAATGAGCAGTTCTTC	CASSLPPGLAYNEQFF
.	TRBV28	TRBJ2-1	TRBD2	TGTGCCAGCAGTGAGACTAGCGGGGGCCTCAATGAGCAGTTCTTC	CASSETSGGLNEQFF
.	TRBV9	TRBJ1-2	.	TGTGCCAGCAGCGCGGGGGGATGGTATGGCTACACCTTC	CASSAGGWYGYTF
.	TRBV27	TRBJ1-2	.	TGTGCCAGCAGTTTATCGAGTGGATATAGGGGGGGTGGGGGCTACACCTTC	CASSLSSGYRGGGGYTF